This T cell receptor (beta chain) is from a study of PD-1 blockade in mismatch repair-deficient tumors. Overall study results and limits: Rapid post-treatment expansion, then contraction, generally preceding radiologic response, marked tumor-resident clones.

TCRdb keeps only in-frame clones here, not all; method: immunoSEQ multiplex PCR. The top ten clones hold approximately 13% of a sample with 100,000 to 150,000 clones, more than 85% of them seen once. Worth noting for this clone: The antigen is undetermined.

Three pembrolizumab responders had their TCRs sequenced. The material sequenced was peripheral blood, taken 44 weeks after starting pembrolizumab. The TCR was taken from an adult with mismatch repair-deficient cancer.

As DNA, the CDR3 is TGTGCCAGCAGCTTAGGATCGGGGCCGGGCGAGCAGTACTTC. Amino acid sequence: CASSLGSGPGEQYF. The gene calls are TRBV11-2 and TRBJ2-7, with D perhaps being TRBD1 or TRBD2 (5 bases each). CDR3 length: 14 amino acids. V shed 1 base and J shed 6 bases, with 13 bases lying between them. Looked up from germline, CDR1 is SGHAT and CDR2 is FQNNGV.